These 19 T cell receptor beta chains were sequenced from one sample in a study of graft-versus-host responses after intestinal transplantation (dated by TCRdb to the early 2020s). No antigen has been assigned to these receptors. What this sample's time point label stands for: cells obtained before transplantation from donor or recipient. Library preparation was by the immunoSEQ multiplex PCR assay. As stored in TCRdb, this immuneACCESS dataset retains in-frame rearrangements with V and J assigned. A fraction of the clones does not appear; measured against another copy, unresolved V genes explain less than half of the discrepancy, and the remainder lacks a known reason. The sample profile shows about 100,000 clones; about 88% of them were found once. The ten largest make up roughly 1% of the sample. Sequenced material: unstimulated CD4+ T cells sorted from spleen or lymph node cells, taken before intestinal transplant. The receptors were gathered from a human donor who received an intestinal transplant.

The genes are TRBV18 and TRBJ2-7, with 7 bases fitting TRBD2. Germline loops: CDR1 KGHSH, CDR2 LQKENI. Trimming took 8 bases from V and 3 from J; bases not matched to a gene: 10. The CDR3 extends over 14 amino acids. The CDR3 coding sequence is TGTGCCAGCACCCAAGCGGGATCTAACTACGAGCAGTACTTC. Translated, it gives CASTQAGSNYEQYF.

The chain couples TRBV5-1 to TRBJ2-1; 14 bases match TRBD2. CDR1 and CDR2 (germline): SGHRS, YFSETQ. The CDR3 spans 17 residues. V shed 4 bases, J shed 6 bases, and the junction held 9 bases outside the gene matches. As DNA, the CDR3 is TGCGCCAGCAGCGGGACTAGCGGGAGTAGTTTTTCCAATGAGCAGTTCTTC. It specifies CASSGTSGSSFSNEQFF.

The rearrangement uses TRBV20-1 and TRBJ1-5, with D unclear. V lost 8 bases, J lost 5 bases, and 10 bases lay in between. Germline CDR1 is DFQATT and CDR2 is SNEGSKA (reference sequence). CDR3 length: 11 residues. This CDR3 is CSTGGYQPQHF. CDR3 sequence (DNA): TGCAGTACTGGAGGGTATCAGCCCCAGCATTTT.

The chain has TRBV29-1 and TRBJ1-1; D unresolved. CDR3 length equals 10 residues. V was cut by 7 bases and J by 4 bases, with 7 bases left in between. Germline V gene sequence: CDR1 SQVTM, CDR2 ANQGSEA. The CDR3 sequence is CSAYVTEAFF. CDR3 nucleotides: TGCAGCGCATACGTCACTGAAGCTTTCTTT.

In the case of this clone: One end of the junction does not line up with germline, which may come from a read error. This chain uses TRBV5-6 with TRBJ2-7; the D gene is possibly TRBD2 (7 bases). The CDR3 has 16 amino acids. CDR1 is SGHDT, CDR2 YYEEEE, per germline. This CDR3 is CARSWGGGARSYEQYF. DNA of the CDR3: TGTGCCCGCAGCTGGGGGGGCGGGGCCCGGTCCTACGAGCAGTACTTC.

This clone was recorded once. CDR3 protein: CASSLLDLNTEAFF. In nucleotides, the CDR3 is TGCGCCAGCAGCTTGCTGGACCTGAACACTGAAGCTTTCTTT. This rearrangement joins TRBV5-1 to TRBJ1-1, with D uncertain. CDR1 is SGHRS and CDR2 is YFSETQ in the germline V gene. Trimming stripped 1 base from V and 0 bases from J, with 7 bases between. The CDR3 is 14 amino acids.

The rearrangement links TRBV5-1 to TRBJ2-1, with D maybe TRBD2 (6 bases). The CDR3 covers 15 residues. Germline CDR1 SGHRS, CDR2 YFSETQ. Trimming stripped 0 bases from V and 4 bases from J, with 11 bases between. The CDR3 protein is CASSLVGSSYNEQFF. The DNA for the CDR3 is TGCGCCAGCAGCTTGGTCGGGAGTTCTTACAATGAGCAGTTCTTC.

This chain joins TRBV5-5 and TRBJ2-5; 11 bases align to TRBD2. CDR3 length: 15 residues. Looked up from germline, CDR1 is SGHKS and CDR2 is YYEKEE (reference sequence). The V gene end was trimmed by 3 bases and the J gene end by 5 bases; junction bases not matched to a gene: 6. The CDR3 coding sequence is TGTGCCAGCAGCTCCATAGCGGGAGGGACGGAGACCCAGTACTTC. Translating gives CASSSIAGGTETQYF.

The J gene is TRBJ2-7, the V gene TRBV2; no firm D call. The CDR3 loop spans 14 amino acids. Per germline, CDR1 SNHLY and CDR2 FYNNEI. The V end lost 6 bases, the J end lost 1 base, and 13 bases lay between the germline ends. CDR3 amino acids: CASRAWTRSYEQYF. CDR3 nucleotide sequence: TGTGCCAGCAGGGCCTGGACCCGTTCCTACGAGCAGTACTTC.

The chain couples TRBV28 to TRBJ1-6, with 10 bases that match TRBD1. CDR1 is MDHEN, CDR2 SYDVKM, per germline. CDR3 length equals 15 residues. V trimming: 4 bases; J trimming: 7 bases; junction bases outside the gene matches: 4. The CDR3 is CASSSGQGGNSPLHF. CDR3 in DNA: TGTGCCAGCAGTTCTGGACAGGGGGGCAATTCACCCCTCCACTTT.

The chain couples TRBV6-5 to TRBJ2-1, with a tentative D call TRBD1 (6 bases). The CDR3 is 13 residues long. The germline V gene has CDR1 MNHEY and CDR2 SVGAGI. The V and J ends lost 11 bases and 3 bases respectively, with 14 bases between them. DNA of the CDR3: TGTGCCGGTAAACGGGACATCTACAATGAGCAGTTCTTC. This codes for CAGKRDIYNEQFF.

The chain has TRBV28 and TRBJ2-7; 10 nucleotides align to TRBD2. The CDR3 totals 15 residues. J lost 4 bases, V lost 5 bases, and 8 bases had no gene match. CDR1 is MDHEN and CDR2 is SYDVKM in the germline V gene. CDR3 protein: CASSPPSGRVYEQYF. For the CDR3, the DNA is TGTGCCAGCAGTCCACCGAGCGGGAGGGTTTACGAGCAGTACTTC. The whole variable domain, filled in from reference TRBV28 and TRBJ2-7, reads DVKVTQSSRYLVKRTGEKVFLECVQDMDHENMFWYRQDPGLGLRLIYFSYDVKMKEKGDIPEGYSVSREKKERFSLILESASTNQTSMYLCASSPPSGRVYEQYFGPGTRLTVT.

This chain links TRBV7-3 with TRBJ2-5; 8 bases are shared with TRBD1. Germline loops: CDR1 SGHTA, CDR2 FQGTGA. J was trimmed by 5 bases and V by 5 bases; bases with no gene match: 4. This CDR3 comprises 13 residues. The CDR3 spells CASSPGQGETQYF. DNA for the CDR3: TGTGCCAGCAGCCCTGGACAGGGTGAGACCCAGTACTTC. The full variable domain, completed using reference TRBV7-3 and TRBJ2-5, is GAGVSQTPSNKVTEKGKYVELRCDPISGHTALYWYRQSLGQGPEFLIYFQGTGAADDSGLPNDRFFAVRPEGSVSTLKIQRTERGDSAVYLCASSPGQGETQYFGPGTRLLVL.

The sample holds one count of this clone. This chain links TRBV7-9 with TRBJ1-4; 7 bases match TRBD1. The length of the CDR3 is 16 residues. The trim removed 5 bases at V and 3 bases at J, leaving 9 bases unmatched. The germline gives CDR1 SEHNR, CDR2 FQNEAQ (reference sequence). CDR3 sequence (DNA): TGTGCCAGCAGCATCCTTCAGGGGACAGCTAATGAAAAACTGTTTTTT. Protein: CASSILQGTANEKLFF.

Only a few counts were recorded for this clone. The chain is built from TRBV19 and TRBJ1-6; D remains unclear. V lost 3 bases and J lost 12, with 18 bases in between. CDR1 and CDR2 (germline): LNHDA, SQIVND (reference sequence). CDR3 size: 15 residues. The CDR3 loop is CASSIPGEGRRPLHF. The CDR3 bases are TGTGCCAGTAGTATTCCCGGCGAAGGTCGGCGACCCCTCCACTTT.

This clone has a single count. The chain recombines TRBV6-5 with TRBJ1-2; the match to TRBD1 covers 10 bases. From germline, CDR1 is MNHEY and CDR2 SVGAGI. The V gene end was trimmed by 2 bases and the J gene end by 2 bases; junction bases not matched to a gene: 5. The CDR3 extends over 16 amino acids. The CDR3 coding sequence is TGTGCCAGCAGTTACGAGGGACAGGGGAGGAACTATGGCTACACCTTC. This sequence encodes CASSYEGQGRNYGYTF.

The chain employs TRBV6-5 and TRBJ2-5; D unclear. CDR1 and CDR2 (germline): MNHEY, SVGAGI. The CDR3 loop spans 13 amino acids. The V end lost 4 bases, the J end lost 5 bases, and 11 bases lay between the germline ends. The CDR3 DNA is TGTGCCAGCAGTTCCCCGGCTACGGAGACCCAGTACTTC. It encodes CASSSPATETQYF.

The V call is TRBV2, the J call TRBJ1-2; D unresolved. Germline V gene data show CDR1 as SNHLY and CDR2 as FYNNEI. The CDR3 sequence is 12 residues long. V was pared by 3 bases and J by 8 bases, with 10 bases between. The CDR3 DNA reads TGTGCCAGCAGTGAGGAGAGTTGGGGCTACACCTTC. This codes for CASSEESWGYTF.

This chain uses TRBV5-1 with TRBJ2-5; D is unclear. Trimming took 2 bases from V and 5 from J, leaving 10 bases between them. The CDR3 length is 13 residues. CDR1 is SGHRS, CDR2 YFSETQ, per germline. As DNA, the CDR3 is TGCGCCAGCAGCTTATCAGTAACTGAGACCCAGTACTTC. Translated, it gives CASSLSVTETQYF.